The rows below give T cell receptor beta chains drawn from one sample of a study of glioma-infiltrating T cells after dendritic cell vaccination. Sequenced by immunoSEQ multiplex PCR; TCRdb stores in-frame clones only, minus some. The sample contains tens of thousands of clones, 85% of which appear only once. The specimen comprised blood, sampled after dendritic cell vaccination. All receptors derive from a human donor with glioblastoma. Each CDR3 is given with its conserved first and last residue. Fields, in order: D gene, J gene, V gene, CDR3 protein. A D gene is named only where the DNA matches it firmly.

>TRBD2|TRBJ2-7|TRBV7-9
CASSTHNQAGGYEQYF
>.|TRBJ1-5|TRBV28
CASSLAQGGNQPQHF
>.|TRBJ2-3|TRBV9
CASSAEVGDLSTDTQYF
>TRBD1|TRBJ1-2|TRBV30
CALTVRTGVYGYTF
>TRBD1|TRBJ2-1|TRBV4-2
CASSPAGTGSYNEQFF
>.|TRBJ2-1|TRBV4-1
CASSQPKLQGIRYNEQFF
>TRBD2|TRBJ2-3|TRBV11-2
CASSLGGLIAGSSTDTQYF
>.|TRBJ2-2|TRBV2
CAGEPGHNTGELFF
>.|TRBJ2-5|TRBV27
CASRFALGGAQYF
>.|TRBJ2-5|TRBV10-1
CASSESTRVGETQYF
>.|TRBJ2-1|TRBV7-2
CASSRGAGRNEQFF
>TRBD1|TRBJ2-2|TRBV2
CASRFDRGANTGELFF
>.|TRBJ2-3|TRBV19
CASSQQVRDTQYF
>TRBD2|TRBJ2-3|TRBV5-6
CASSLAGGGLTDTQYF
>.|TRBJ1-2|TRBV10-3
CAISESSLGYTF
>.|TRBJ1-1|TRBV28
CASSLRQGGTEAFF
>TRBD1|TRBJ1-4|TRBV5-5
CASSLVRGRGDEKLFF
>.|TRBJ1-4|TRBV12-5
CASGLDSLNEKLFF
>.|TRBJ1-2|TRBV4-1
CASSQAQGQPTYGYTF
>.|TRBJ2-7|TRBV5-6
CASSLASYRVSYEQYF
>.|TRBJ1-1|TRBV4-3
CASSQDSSVGRYGGAFF
>.|TRBJ1-2|TRBV30
CAWSVGSGYGYTF
>TRBD1|TRBJ1-1|TRBV5-1
CASSLRDRGEAFF
>TRBD1|TRBJ2-2|TRBV7-9
CASTPGQGPIDTGELFF
>TRBD2|TRBJ2-1|TRBV6-5
CATTSGYNEQFF
>.|TRBJ1-4|TRBV30
CAWEVQGRTSEKLFF
>TRBD1|TRBJ1-1|TRBV29-1
CSARQGQGMGLDTEAFF